This T cell receptor (beta chain) is from a study of blood T cell repertoires in COVID-19. On the study more broadly: The origin of the acute and convalescent COVID-19 samples was the United States, Italy and Spain. Nucleic acid was either cDNA or gDNA, and it came from T cells, B-cell-depleted T cells, or PBMCs.

The V and J ends lost 4 bases and 5 bases, in that order; junction bases with no gene match: 2. The CDR3 has 14 amino acids. Looked up from germline, CDR1 is LGHNA and CDR2 is YSLEER. Per the study methods: Amplification with reference gene primers provided the estimates of nucleated cell counts. Assay: immunoSEQ multiplex PCR; the TCRdb copy retains only in-frame clones and omits some. The D gene and trimming were derived from the DNA, and the V and J assignments and clone size from that table. Of about 200,000 clones listed, 65% to 90% are singletons. The receptor was isolated from an elderly man with acute or convalescent COVID-19. V gene TRBV4-3 combines with J gene TRBJ2-2, with 9 bases matching TRBD1. Sequencing input: peripheral blood. Here the CDR3 DNA reads TGCGCCAGCAGCCCGGACAGGGGAACCGGGGAGCTGTTTTTT. Its translation: CASSPDRGTGELFF.